The clone carrying this T cell receptor (beta chain) was seen at least ten times. Its matching antigen is unknown. Trimming pared 4 bases from V and 3 bases from J, leaving 11 bases between. The CDR3 runs to 14 residues. This sample was included in a study of T cell repertoires in cytomegalovirus infection. Overall study context: Indications of both CMV infection and matching HLA type were provided by public TCR beta signatures. Study-wide results and caveats: Carriers of CMV and the relevant HLA type were discriminated by public TCR beta frequency. The response measured ex vivo was dominated by TCR beta clonotypes (HLA-C-restricted and CMV-specific).

TCRdb reprocessed the reads via MiXCR and lists one record per CDR3 protein. This sample yields about 190,000 distinct CDR3 sequences, of which about a tenth are seen a single time; roughly 5.1% belongs to the top ten. The V call is TRBV12-3 or TRBV12-4, the J call TRBJ2-3, with D unclear. Specimen: PBMCs. This sequence originates from a human donor in good health (CMV status not recorded). Some clones in this sample may be carry-over from other donors' samples. CDR3 DNA sequence: TGTGCCAGCAGTTATTTAGCCGGTACAGATACGCAGTATTTT. As protein: CASSYLAGTDTQYF.